The 5 T cell receptor beta chains given below trace back to one sample, sequenced in a study of blood T cell repertoires in COVID-19. Generated by immunoSEQ multiplex PCR, the TCRdb table keeps only in-frame clones and is missing some. This table holds more than 15,000 clones, around 82% found once. Sequencing was carried out using peripheral blood. The receptors shown here come from a man aged 35 to 55 with active or convalescent COVID-19.

The gene calls are TRBV4-2 and TRBJ2-2; 11 bases are shared with TRBD1. V shed 0 bases, J shed 7 bases, and the junction held 7 bases outside the gene matches. The CDR3 is made up of 17 amino acids. Germline V gene lookup returns CDR1 LGHNA and CDR2 YNFKEQ. The CDR3 DNA reads as TGTGCCAGCAGCCAAGACTACGGACAGGGGGCGGGCGGGGAGCTGTTTTTT. Translation gives CASSQDYGQGAGGELFF.

The chain combines TRBV12-5 with TRBJ2-5, with D tentatively TRBD2 (5 bases). From germline, CDR1 is LGHNT and CDR2 FRNRAP. This CDR3 region has 14 residues. V was shortened by 2 bases and J by 5 bases, with 12 bases between the two germline ends. The DNA of the CDR3 is TGTGCTAGTGGTTTGTCGGAGGTAGGGGAGACCCAGTACTTC. It yields the protein CASGLSEVGETQYF.

The rearrangement links TRBV5-1 to TRBJ2-1, with D maybe TRBD2 (7 bases). The germline CDR1 and CDR2 sequences are SGHRS and YFSETQ. The V gene lost 1 base and the J gene lost 5 bases, with 13 bases spanning the gap. The CDR3 has 15 amino acids. For the CDR3, the DNA is TGCGCCAGCAGCTTGCTTGCGGGGGCCAACAATGAGCAGTTCTTC. It specifies CASSLLAGANNEQFF.

This rearrangement joins TRBV19 to TRBJ2-1; TRBD1 matches at 7 bases. The CDR3 extends over 15 amino acids. V was pared by 3 bases and J by 5 bases, with 7 bases of the junction left unmatched. The germline CDR1 and CDR2 sequences are LNHDA and SQIVND (reference sequence). The CDR3 region has the DNA TGTGCCAGTAGTATCCTAGGGGACAGAGACAATGAGCAGTTCTTC. This sequence encodes CASSILGDRDNEQFF.

The chain links TRBV5-6 to TRBJ1-1, with 7 bases lining up with TRBD1. J lost 1 base, V lost 3 bases, and 6 bases had no gene match. CDR1 and CDR2 (germline): SGHDT, YYEEEE. The CDR3 has 15 amino acids. The DNA of the CDR3 is TGTGCCAGCAGCTGGGGACAGTACCAGAACACTGAAGCTTTCTTT. Its protein is CASSWGQYQNTEAFF. The entire variable domain, with the rest obtained from reference TRBV5-6 and TRBJ1-1, is as follows: DAGVTQSPTHLIKTRGQQVTLRCSPKSGHDTVSWYQQALGQGPQFIFQYYEEEERQRGNFPDRFSGHQFPNYSSELNVNALLLGDSALYLCASSWGQYQNTEAFFGQGTRLTVV.